The rows below give T cell receptor beta chains drawn from one sample of a study of blood T cell repertoires in COVID-19. Clones were sequenced by immunoSEQ multiplex PCR, and TCRdb holds only the in-frame ones, with some missing. The table records about 360,000 clones, roughly 80% of them present only once. The sequenced sample was peripheral blood. The receptors shown here come from a human donor with acute or convalescent COVID-19. The donor label of this sample is uncertain. Each CDR3 is given with its conserved first and last residue. The order of the fields is clone size, D gene, J gene, V gene, CDR3 DNA, CDR3 protein. A D gene is named only where the DNA matches it firmly. A row's size may be missing; if present it is once, few, many or a size class.

-,-,TRBJ1-5,TRBV5-5,TGTGCCAGCAGAGGGGGTCGAGGTACCGATCAGCCCCAGCATTTT,CASRGGRGTDQPQHF
few,-,TRBJ2-1,TRBV3-1/TRBV3-2,TGTGCCAGCAGCCACGGTAAAGGGGTCTTGGATAGCATGTTCTTC,CASSHGKGVLDSMFF
-,-,TRBJ2-1,TRBV2,TGTGCCAGCAGGCTGGGCAGGGATTACAATGAGCAGTTCTTC,CASRLGRDYNEQFF
few,-,TRBJ1-2,TRBV5-1,TGCGCCAGCAGGGCGGGACGAGACGGTGGGAACTATGGCTACACCTTC,CASRAGRDGGNYGYTF
once,-,TRBJ1-5,TRBV30,TGTGCCTGGAGTGGACAGAGCAATCAGCCCCAGCATTTT,CAWSGQSNQPQHF
-,-,TRBJ1-5,TRBV25-1,TGTGCCAGCCAGGGGCTTAGCAATCAGCCCCAGCATTTT,CASQGLSNQPQHF
few,-,TRBJ2-5,TRBV7-7,TGTGCCAGCAGCTCCGGCTATAGGGTAGGGGCCCAAGAGACCCAGTACTTC,CASSSGYRVGAQETQYF
-,TRBD1,TRBJ1-6,TRBV7-6,TGTGCCAGCAGCTTTCGAGGGGGCGATAATTCACCCCTCCACTTT,CASSFRGGDNSPLHF
-,-,TRBJ2-1,TRBV9,TGTGCCAGCAGCCCCCCCGGTTTACCCTACAATGAGCAGTTCTTC,CASSPPGLPYNEQFF
-,-,TRBJ2-3,TRBV11-3,TGTGCCAGCAGCTTGGCCCCGGGAGCGGATACGCAGTATTTT,CASSLAPGADTQYF